One sample yielded the 15 T cell receptor beta chains listed below, sequenced in a study of blood T cell repertoires in COVID-19 (dated by TCRdb to about 2020). The library was made by the immunoSEQ multiplex PCR assay. TCRdb stores this immuneACCESS table with in-frame sequences only. Part of the clones is absent; in the studies checked, under half of the shortfall reflects unresolved V genes, and no reason is known for the rest. A total of around 70,000 clones appear in this sample, just over 85% of them only once. The biggest ten clones account for roughly 4.6% of the sample. Sequencing used peripheral blood. Receptors were obtained from a human donor in a cohort sampled during active COVID-19.

The chain carries TRBV2 and TRBJ2-5, with D possibly matching TRBD1 (6 bases). Trimming removed 2 bases from V and 2 bases from J, with 12 bases in between. The CDR3 is 15 amino acids. Germline CDR1 reads SNHLY; CDR2 reads FYNNEI. CDR3 in DNA: TGTGCCAGCAGTGAACCCAGAGGGGGACAAGAGACCCAGTACTTC. It specifies CASSEPRGGQETQYF.

The CDR3 DNA reads TGCGCCAGCAGCTTGAGGGACAGACCCTACGAGCAGTACTTC. Its protein product is CASSLRDRPYEQYF. The chain combines TRBV5-1 with TRBJ2-7, with 7 bases lining up with TRBD1. This CDR3 is built from 14 residues. V lost 1 base and J lost 2; bases outside the gene matches: 3. Germline-derived CDR1 and CDR2 are SGHRS and YFSETQ.

The chain couples TRBV4-2 to TRBJ1-1, with unresolved D. Deletions cut 4 bases from V and 7 bases from J, with 16 bases between. The CDR3 sequence is 14 residues long. CDR1 and CDR2 from the germline V gene are LGHNA and YNFKEQ. The CDR3 reads CASSPQRERNEAFF. CDR3 nucleotides: TGTGCCAGCAGCCCCCAACGGGAGAGGAATGAAGCTTTCTTT.

J is TRBJ2-1 and V is TRBV5-4; D call uncertain. V was pared by 4 bases and J by 5 bases, with 7 bases between. The CDR3 has 12 residues. Germline lookup yields CDR1 SGHNT and CDR2 YYREEE (reference sequence). The CDR3 bases are TGTGCCAGCAGCGCTCCGGACAATGAGCAGTTCTTC. Translation gives CASSAPDNEQFF.

This chain uses TRBV15 with TRBJ2-5, with unresolved D. The V gene lost 1 base and the J gene lost 5 bases, with 11 bases spanning the gap. The germline CDR1 and CDR2 sequences are LNHNV and YYDKDF (reference sequence). The CDR3 consists of 14 residues. The CDR3 nucleotides read TGTGCCACCAGCAGAGTCGAACCAGGCGAGACCCAGTACTTC. Translating gives CATSRVEPGETQYF.

For the CDR3, the DNA is TGTGCCAGCAGCCACCTGGGAGGGGAGTACTACGAGCAGTACTTC. This sequence encodes CASSHLGGEYYEQYF. The chain recombines TRBV9 with TRBJ2-7; 7 bases agree with TRBD2. Per the germline V gene, CDR1 is SGDLS and CDR2 is YYNGEE. The junction had 10 bases not matched to a gene; V was cut back by 4 bases and J by 3 bases. The CDR3 consists of 15 residues.

V usage is TRBV24-1 and J usage is TRBJ2-2; tentative D call: TRBD1 (5 bases). Germline-derived CDR1 and CDR2 are KGHDR and SFDVKD. CDR3 size: 14 residues. V was shortened by 5 bases and J by 10 bases, with 16 bases between the two germline ends. The CDR3 region is CATSAAGSYKELFF. The CDR3 coding sequence is TGTGCCACCAGTGCCGCAGGGTCCTACAAGGAGCTGTTTTTT.

V gene TRBV7-3 combines with J gene TRBJ2-7, with D perhaps TRBD2 (6 bases). Trimming shortened V by 11 bases and J by 5 bases, and 22 bases separated the two germline ends. Germline V gene sequence: CDR1 SGHTA, CDR2 FQGTGA. This CDR3 is built from 14 residues. The CDR3 DNA is TGTGCCTCATCGGCCCTGGGGGGATCCCACGAGCAGTACTTC. Protein product: CASSALGGSHEQYF.

The chain carries TRBV28 and TRBJ2-3; D gene uncertain. Germline V gives CDR1 MDHEN, CDR2 SYDVKM. Trimming took off 1 base at V and 0 bases at J, with 11 bases between the two ends. This CDR3 is 16 amino acids long. CDR3 DNA: TGTGCCAGCAGTTTATTGGTGGAGAGTAGCACAGATACGCAGTATTTT. This sequence encodes CASSLLVESSTDTQYF.

This chain uses TRBV7-9 with TRBJ1-2; D uncertain. The CDR3 extends over 12 amino acids. V lost 2 bases and J 5 bases, leaving 6 bases between the germline ends. Germline V gene sequence: CDR1 SEHNR, CDR2 FQNEAQ (reference sequence). This CDR3 reads CASSLPGYGYTF. The CDR3 DNA reads TGTGCCAGCAGCTTACCGGGTTATGGCTACACCTTC.

The chain has TRBV5-1 and TRBJ2-7, with a possible D match to TRBD2 (5 bases). The CDR3 totals 15 residues. Germline V gene lookup returns CDR1 SGHRS and CDR2 YFSETQ. The V and J ends lost 0 bases and 2 bases respectively, with 12 bases between them. This CDR3 reads CASSLDGGSTYEQYF. As DNA, the CDR3 is TGCGCCAGCAGCTTGGACGGAGGCAGTACCTACGAGCAGTACTTC.

This clone has only a few counts. This chain connects TRBV7-2 to TRBJ2-7, with 9 bases aligning to TRBD2. This CDR3 region has 15 residues. J lost 3 bases, V lost 4 bases, and 7 bases had no gene match. The germline V gene encodes CDR1 SGHTA and CDR2 FQGNSA. The CDR3 protein is CASSSWASGNYEQYF. For the CDR3, the DNA is TGTGCCAGCAGCTCGTGGGCTAGCGGGAACTACGAGCAGTACTTC.

This sequence joins TRBV18 and TRBJ2-7, with 9 nucleotides matching TRBD2. The CDR3 length is 18 residues. Trimming at V came to 0 bases and at J to 6 bases, leaving 15 bases not matched to a gene. The germline CDR1 and CDR2 sequences are KGHSH and LQKENI. In DNA form, the CDR3 reads TGTGCCAGCTCACCACCAGGCGGGAGGGCCCTAGGTATTACCGAGCAGTACTTC. Residues: CASSPPGGRALGITEQYF.

The gene calls are TRBV2 and TRBJ2-3, with 12 bases identical to TRBD2. From germline, CDR1 is SNHLY and CDR2 FYNNEI. CDR3 length: 13 amino acids. Trimming cost V 6 bases and J 7 bases; bases outside gene matches: 2. CDR3 region: CASRLAGGNTQYF. As DNA, the CDR3 is TGTGCCAGCAGACTAGCGGGGGGAAATACGCAGTATTTT. Supplemented by reference TRBV2 and TRBJ2-3, the full variable domain reads EPEVTQTPSHQVTQMGQEVILRCVPISNHLYFYWYRQILGQKVEFLVSFYNNEISEKSEIFDDQFSVERPDGSNFTLKIRSTKLEDSAMYFCASRLAGGNTQYFGPGTRLTVL.

This chain connects TRBV6-5 to TRBJ2-1, with D unclear. The CDR3 sequence is 14 residues long. CDR1 MNHEY and CDR2 SVGAGI come from the germline V gene. The germline V and J ends were trimmed by 0 bases and 6 bases, with 9 bases remaining between them. This chain's CDR3 is CASSYSNSGNEQFF. CDR3 bases: TGTGCCAGCAGTTACTCCAACAGTGGCAATGAGCAGTTCTTC.